The present T cell receptor beta chain was sequenced within a study of blood T cell repertoires in COVID-19. Authors' methods: Reference gene primer amplification yielded estimated nucleated cell counts. Assay used: immunoSEQ multiplex PCR; TCRdb lists only in-frame clones, some missing. The V and J calls and clone size come from that table; D and trimming were worked out from the DNA. Found here are a few hundred thousand clones, approximately 90% of them singletons; the top ten hold 1.2%. Donors in Cohort 3 counted as recovered after two negative PCRs, clearance, or symptom resolution. The receptor comes from a man in his thirties or forties who had recovered from COVID-19. The sequenced material came from PBMCs or T cells enriched from blood (not recorded which).

CDR3 residues: CASTAELAGGPLANEQFF. The CDR3 DNA reads TGTGCCAGCACCGCTGAACTAGCGGGAGGGCCATTGGCCAATGAGCAGTTCTTC. The chain couples TRBV28 to TRBJ2-1; the match to TRBD2 covers 13 bases. From germline, CDR1 is MDHEN and CDR2 SYDVKM. J was trimmed by 6 bases and V by 7 bases; bases with no gene match: 15. The CDR3 extends over 18 amino acids.